These 27 T cell receptor beta chains came from one sample sequenced in a study of blood T cells in healthy people across ages. With a J-beta primer mix and a sample-barcoded 5' primer, a second PCR ran about 7 to 11 cycles. TCRdb used MiXCR to reprocess the 5' RACE reads, holding one entry per CDR3 protein. Here the sample spans around 1.5 million distinct CDR3 sequences, about 31% being singletons. Sample: blood. These receptors originate from a woman younger than 45 in good health.

CDR3 sequence: CSAVKSGQGAGYGYTF. CDR3 DNA sequence: TGCAGTGCAGTAAAAAGCGGACAGGGGGCAGGGTATGGCTACACCTTC. V gene TRBV20-1 combines with J gene TRBJ1-2; TRBD1 matches 11 bases. Germline V CDR1 and CDR2: DFQATT, SNEGSKA (reference sequence). This CDR3 is 16 amino acids long. Trimming took 6 bases from V and 5 from J; bases not matched to a gene: 14.

There are a few counts of this clonotype. The chain employs TRBV5-1 and TRBJ1-1, with a possible D match to TRBD1 (6 bases). The V gene's germline CDR1 is SGHRS and CDR2 YFSETQ. The CDR3 covers 15 residues. Trimming took 4 bases from V and 0 from J, leaving 13 bases between them. CDR3 DNA sequence: TGCGCCAGCAGCGATTATACAGGGATGAACACTGAAGCTTTCTTT. Residues: CASSDYTGMNTEAFF.

The chain couples TRBV27 to TRBJ1-6; TRBD1 matches 10 bases. CDR3 length: 15 amino acids. V lost 5 bases and J lost 7; bases outside the gene matches: 5. Germline V lookup: CDR1 MNHEY, CDR2 SMNVEV (reference sequence). The CDR3 spells CASSHRTGGNSPLHF. The CDR3 region has the DNA TGTGCCAGCAGTCACCGGACAGGGGGAAATTCACCCCTCCACTTT.

This chain uses TRBV3-1 with TRBJ1-6; tentatively, D is TRBD1 (6 bases). The V and J ends lost 3 bases and 9 bases respectively, with 12 bases between them. Germline CDR1 reads LGHDT; CDR2 reads YNNKEL (reference sequence). CDR3 length: 14 amino acids. This CDR3 reads CASSQQGYVSPLHF. DNA for the CDR3: TGTGCCAGCAGCCAGCAGGGGTACGTTTCACCCCTCCACTTT.

The V call is TRBV7-9, the J call TRBJ1-2; 9 bases agree with TRBD1. With 4 bases clipped from V and 6 bases from J, the junction kept 9 bases outside the gene matches. Looked up from germline, CDR1 is SEHNR and CDR2 is FQNEAQ (reference sequence). This CDR3 has 15 residues. The CDR3: CASSYYRDRENGYTF. DNA for the CDR3: TGTGCCAGCAGCTACTACCGGGACAGGGAAAATGGCTACACCTTC.

A few counts support this clonotype. The rearrangement links TRBV4-1 to TRBJ2-7, with 8 positions matching TRBD1. Per the germline V gene, CDR1 is MGHRA and CDR2 is YSYEKL. The CDR3 has 15 amino acids. The V and J ends lost 0 bases and 7 bases, in that order; junction bases with no gene match: 8. This chain's CDR3 is CASSQDWTGLWEQYF. DNA for the CDR3: TGCGCCAGCAGCCAAGATTGGACAGGGCTTTGGGAGCAGTACTTC.

This clonotype has more than one count but fewer than ten. Relative to the germline gene, one junction end is altered; a read error may explain this. The chain carries TRBV5-5 and TRBJ2-4, with 7 bases matching TRBD1. The J call may be faulty, since TRBJ2-7 better matches the DNA end. Germline values: CDR1 SGHKS, CDR2 YYEKEE (reference sequence). This CDR3 spans 14 amino acids. The DNA for the CDR3 is TGTGCCGGCAGCTGGGGACAGATCGGCTACGAGCAGTACTTC. Translation gives CAGSWGQIGYEQYF.

This chain uses TRBV4-1 with TRBJ2-5, with 10 positions matching TRBD2. The germline V gene encodes CDR1 MGHRA and CDR2 YSYEKL. This CDR3 has 17 amino acids. V was pared by 0 bases and J by 0 bases, with 4 bases of the junction left unmatched. CDR3 loop: CASSQDLTSGNQETQYF. CDR3 bases: TGCGCCAGCAGCCAAGATCTTACTAGCGGGAACCAAGAGACCCAGTACTTC.

The V call is TRBV28, the J call TRBJ2-1; D remains ambiguous. Between the trimmed V and J ends, which lost 9 bases and 12 bases, there was a span of 6 bases. The CDR3 extends over 8 amino acids. Germline V CDR1 and CDR2: MDHEN, SYDVKM. CDR3 sequence (DNA): TGTGCCAGAAAAGTGCAGTTCTTC. Its translation: CARKVQFF. Complete variable domain (other parts from reference TRBV28 and TRBJ2-1): DVKVTQSSRYLVKRTGEKVFLECVQDMDHENMFWYRQDPGLGLRLIYFSYDVKMKEKGDIPEGYSVSREKKERFSLILESASTNQTSMYLCARKVQFFGPGTRLTVL.

This clonotype showed up just once. One end of the junction varies from germline; a read error may be responsible. V gene TRBV6-1 combines with J gene TRBJ1-4; no clear D. Per the germline V gene, CDR1 is MNHNS and CDR2 is SASEGT. The CDR3 has 11 residues. This chain's CDR3 is CASARGENLFF. CDR3 coding DNA: TGTGCCAGTGCGAGAGGCGAAAACCTGTTTTTT.

The chain carries TRBV20-1 and TRBJ2-3; no reliable D call. Per the germline V gene, CDR1 is DFQATT and CDR2 is SNEGSKA (reference sequence). The CDR3 is 13 amino acids. Trimming stripped 2 bases from V and 0 bases from J, with 6 bases between. Written as DNA, the CDR3 is TGCAGTGCTAGAATCAGGAGCACAGATACGCAGTATTTT. It specifies CSARIRSTDTQYF.

This clonotype came up a few times. This chain links TRBV7-2 with TRBJ2-7; D gene unclear. This CDR3 is 14 amino acids long. V was pared by 1 base and J by 2 bases, with 9 bases between. Germline assignment: CDR1 SGHTA and CDR2 FQGNSA. This CDR3 reads CASSLDRITYEQYF. CDR3 in DNA: TGTGCCAGCAGCTTAGATAGGATAACCTACGAGCAGTACTTC.

V gene TRBV20-1 combines with J gene TRBJ1-6; D remains unclear. V was cut by 4 bases and J by 1 base, with 17 bases left in between. The V gene's germline CDR1 is DFQATT and CDR2 SNEGSKA (reference sequence). The CDR3 is made up of 17 amino acids. CDR3 sequence reads: CSAKLAGDASYNSPLHF. DNA for the CDR3: TGCAGTGCTAAACTTGCAGGCGACGCTTCCTATAATTCACCCCTCCACTTT.

This clonotype was observed many times. The chain has TRBV6-6 and TRBJ2-5, with 9 bases lining up with TRBD2. The germline CDR1 and CDR2 sequences are MNHNY and SVGAGI (reference sequence). V dropped 4 bases and J dropped 2; count of bases not matched to a gene: 2. The CDR3 has 14 residues. Here the CDR3 reads CASSWLAGQETQYF. CDR3 bases: TGTGCCAGCAGTTGGCTAGCGGGACAAGAGACCCAGTACTTC.

V and J are TRBV6-2 or TRBV6-3 and TRBJ1-6; possibly TRBD1 for D (6 bases). This CDR3 has 14 residues. Germline V lookup: CDR1 MNHEY, CDR2 SVGEGT. The V gene lost 2 bases and the J gene lost 10 bases, with 12 bases spanning the gap. The CDR3 coding sequence is TGTGCCAGCAGTTACGAGGTACAGGGATCACCCCTCCACTTT. Protein: CASSYEVQGSPLHF.

The genes are TRBV9 and TRBJ2-3; TRBD1 matches at 10 bases. The CDR3 length is 17 residues. V dropped 4 bases and J dropped 2; count of bases not matched to a gene: 10. Germline-derived CDR1 and CDR2 are SGDLS and YYNGEE. The DNA of the CDR3 is TGTGCCAGCAGCTACAGACAGGGGGCGCGTGTCACAGATACGCAGTATTTT. Translating it yields CASSYRQGARVTDTQYF. The variable domain in full, with the rest retrieved from reference TRBV9 and TRBJ2-3, is DSGVTQTPKHLITATGQRVTLRCSPRSGDLSVYWYQQSLDQGLQFLIQYYNGEERAKGNILERFSAQQFPDLHSELNLSSLELGDSALYFCASSYRQGARVTDTQYFGPGTRLTVL.

This sequence joins TRBV7-8 and TRBJ2-3; 12 nucleotides align to TRBD2. The V gene end was trimmed by 4 bases and the J gene end by 3 bases; junction bases not matched to a gene: 11. This CDR3 spans 18 amino acids. Germline-derived CDR1 and CDR2 are SGHVS and FQNEAQ. CDR3 DNA sequence: TGTGCCAGCAGCTCCGGACTAGCGGGGCCTAGAAGAACAGATACGCAGTATTTT. It codes for CASSSGLAGPRRTDTQYF.

Only a few counts were recorded for this clonotype. This chain uses TRBV12-3 or TRBV12-4 with TRBJ2-1, with 15 nucleotides matching TRBD2. This CDR3 is 18 amino acids long. The V gene end was trimmed by 10 bases and the J gene end by 2 bases; junction bases not matched to a gene: 12. The CDR3 DNA is TGTGCCATTACGAGACCGGGACTAGCGGGAGGAACCTACAATGAGCAGTTCTTC. Protein: CAITRPGLAGGTYNEQFF.

V usage is TRBV4-2 and J usage is TRBJ2-3; 7 positions agree with TRBD1. CDR1 and CDR2 (germline): LGHNA, YNFKEQ. Trimming took 4 bases from V and 2 from J; bases not matched to a gene: 6. The CDR3 is made up of 15 amino acids. The CDR3 DNA reads as TGTGCCAGCAGCCCCGGACAGGCGCTCACAGATACGCAGTATTTT. Translating gives CASSPGQALTDTQYF.

The V gene is TRBV6-2 or TRBV6-3, the J gene TRBJ2-2; the match to TRBD1 covers 8 bases. Per germline, CDR1 MNHEY and CDR2 SVGEGT. The V segment lost 6 bases and the J segment 7 bases; nucleotides outside the gene matches: 7. The CDR3 runs 14 residues. CDR3 loop: CASRLDRVDGELFF. The CDR3 DNA is TGTGCCAGCAGACTGGACAGGGTAGACGGGGAGCTGTTTTTT.

V gene TRBV10-3 combines with J gene TRBJ2-7, with 9 positions matching TRBD2. The germline V gene has CDR1 ENHRY and CDR2 SYGVKD. The CDR3 runs 14 residues. J lost 5 bases, V lost 10 bases, and 12 bases had no gene match. CDR3 nucleotide sequence: TGTGCCAGCGATATGGGCGGGGGGGCCCACGAGCAGTACTTC. It codes for CASDMGGGAHEQYF.

This chain connects TRBV20-1 to TRBJ2-6; D uncertain. The length of the CDR3 is 17 residues. CDR1 DFQATT and CDR2 SNEGSKA come from the germline V gene (reference sequence). Between the trimmed V and J ends, which lost 6 bases and 1 base, there was a span of 19 bases. The CDR3 loop reads CSAYPGREVSGANVLTF. Written as DNA, the CDR3 is TGCAGTGCATATCCTGGGCGTGAAGTATCTGGGGCCAACGTCCTGACTTTC.

This clonotype was picked up many times. The CDR3 sequence: CASSLPQLAVTDTQYF. In nucleotides, the CDR3 is TGCGCCAGCAGCTTACCTCAACTAGCGGTCACAGATACGCAGTATTTT. The chain is built from TRBV5-1 and TRBJ2-3; 8 bases match TRBD2. Germline lookup yields CDR1 SGHRS and CDR2 YFSETQ. This CDR3 region has 16 residues. V shed 2 bases, J shed 2 bases, and the junction held 7 bases outside the gene matches. Drawing the rest from reference TRBV5-1 and TRBJ2-3, the complete variable domain is KAGVTQTPRYLIKTRGQQVTLSCSPISGHRSVSWYQQTPGQGLQFLFEYFSETQRNKGNFPGRFSGRQFSNSRSEMNVSTLELGDSALYLCASSLPQLAVTDTQYFGPGTRLTVL.

This clonotype was recorded a few times. The V gene is TRBV20-1, the J gene TRBJ1-1; D is undetermined. CDR1 is DFQATT and CDR2 is SNEGSKA in the germline V gene (reference sequence). This CDR3 is built from 15 residues. V lost 3 bases and J 7 bases, leaving 21 bases between the germline ends. The CDR3 reads CSASPSVGGLLEAFF. The CDR3 coding sequence is TGCAGTGCTAGCCCCTCCGTGGGAGGGTTACTTGAAGCTTTCTTT.

This clonotype showed up just a few times. The rearrangement joins TRBV10-3 to TRBJ2-3, with D perhaps given as TRBD1 or TRBD2 (8 bases each). Germline CDR1 is ENHRY and CDR2 is SYGVKD. The CDR3 sequence is 15 residues long. With 11 bases removed from V and 5 bases from J, the gap between germline ends came to 23 bases. CDR3 nucleotides: TGTGCCGCCCAGGGGGCGGGAGGCCGGGGAGATACGCAGTATTTT. Its translation is CAAQGAGGRGDTQYF.

This clonotype was counted only a few times. The rearrangement uses TRBV20-1 and TRBJ2-1, with TRBD2 matching 12 bases. The length of the CDR3 is 14 residues. V dropped 5 bases and J dropped 8; count of bases not matched to a gene: 7. In germline, CDR1 is DFQATT, CDR2 SNEGSKA (reference sequence). The CDR3 DNA reads TGCAGTGCTCCCTCGACTAGCGGGAGCTATGAGCAGTTCTTC. Residues: CSAPSTSGSYEQFF.

This chain's CDR3 is CASSPEGRGIYGYTF. CDR3 nucleotides: TGTGCCAGCAGCCCTGAAGGCAGGGGGATCTACGGCTACACCTTC. The J gene is TRBJ1-2, the V gene TRBV9; 7 bases agree with TRBD1. Trimming at V came to 4 bases and at J to 8 bases, leaving 14 bases not matched to a gene. Germline lookup yields CDR1 SGDLS and CDR2 YYNGEE. The CDR3 is 15 amino acids.